Presented here are 2 T cell receptor beta chains from one specimen sequenced in a study of T cells in women clearing cervical HPV infection. Clones were sequenced by immunoSEQ multiplex PCR, and TCRdb holds only the in-frame ones, with some missing. The sample table includes tens of thousands of clones. Sample: blood buffy coat. The receptors shown here come from a woman between 18 and 70 years old with a cervical HPV16 infection that either progressed to CIN3+ or cleared (not recorded which).

As concerns this clone: The junction and the germline gene differ at one end; a read error may be behind it. The CDR3 end lies 3 residues beyond the end of the read and is filled in from the germline J gene. This sample also contains other DNA sequences that code for the same CDR3. The chain is built from TRBV7-3 and TRBJ1-2; 9 nucleotides match TRBD1. CDR1 is SGHTA and CDR2 is FQGTGA in the germline V gene. This CDR3 comprises 14 residues. Partial CDR3 DNA: TGTGCCAGCAGCCCCCCGGGACAGGGATATGGT. Encoded protein: CASSPPGQGYG. The complete CDR3 protein is CASSPPGQGYGYTF.

CDR3 DNA (partial): TGTGCCAGTAGCCCTAGGACAGGGTGGGGAGATACG. It is translated as CASSPRTGWGDT. The entire CDR3 reads CASSPRTGWGDTQYF. This sequence joins TRBV19 and TRBJ2-3, with TRBD1 matching over 8 bases. Coverage ceases 3 residues before the CDR3 finishes, and the germline J gene fills in the end. This CDR3 spans 15 amino acids. Germline V lookup: CDR1 LNHDA, CDR2 SQIVND (reference sequence). V was pared by 6 bases and J by 5 bases, with 10 bases of the junction left unmatched.